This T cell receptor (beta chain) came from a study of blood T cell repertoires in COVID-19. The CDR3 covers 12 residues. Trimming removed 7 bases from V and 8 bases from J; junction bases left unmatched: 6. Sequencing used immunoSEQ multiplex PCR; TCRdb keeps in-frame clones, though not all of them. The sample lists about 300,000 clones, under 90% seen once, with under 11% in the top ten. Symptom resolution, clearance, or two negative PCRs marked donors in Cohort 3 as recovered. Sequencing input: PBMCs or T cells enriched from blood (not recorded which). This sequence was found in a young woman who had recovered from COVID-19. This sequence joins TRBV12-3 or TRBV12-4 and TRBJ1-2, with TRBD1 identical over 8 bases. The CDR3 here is CASNAGGSGYTF. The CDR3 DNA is TGTGCCAGCAATGCAGGGGGCTCCGGCTACACCTTC.